This is a list of T cell receptor beta chains from one sample in a study of T cell responses to AZD1222 COVID-19 vaccine. The method was immunoSEQ multiplex PCR; TCRdb's version includes in-frame clones alone and lacks a portion of them. The sample records tens of thousands of clones, roughly 80% being singletons. The sample was peripheral blood, taken 28 days after the second AZD1222 dose. Receptors were obtained from an adult who received the AZD1222 COVID-19 vaccine. Both conserved end residues are part of each CDR3. D genes are given only for firm matches. The size entry is marked missing in some rows and otherwise reads once, few, many or a size class.

J,V,size,D,CDR3,DNA
TRBJ2-5,TRBV11-2,.,TRBD2,CASSSRTSGPQETQYF,TGTGCCAGCAGCTCGAGGACTAGCGGGCCCCAAGAGACCCAGTACTTC
TRBJ2-7,TRBV2,.,.,CASSVQGYEQYF,TGTGCCAGCAGTGTACAGGGTTACGAGCAGTACTTC
TRBJ1-4,TRBV7-9,.,.,CASSLEAVFNEKLFF,TGTGCCAGCAGCTTAGAAGCTGTTTTTAATGAAAAACTGTTTTTT
TRBJ2-2,TRBV18,.,TRBD1,CASSQGQGSTGELFF,TGTGCCAGCTCACAGGGACAGGGGAGCACCGGGGAGCTGTTTTTT
TRBJ2-3,TRBV7-9,.,.,CASSLDLAQYF,TGTGCCAGCAGCTTAGATTTAGCGCAGTATTTT
TRBJ1-1,TRBV19,.,.,CASSMVGGGPGVNTEAFF,TGTGCCAGTAGTATGGTCGGTGGGGGCCCGGGAGTGAACACTGAAGCTTTCTTT
TRBJ1-1,TRBV28,once,.,CASSLWVDSEAFF,TGTGCCAGCAGTTTATGGGTGGACAGCGAAGCTTTCTTT
TRBJ2-2,TRBV7-2,.,TRBD2,CASSRLLAQNTGELFF,TGTGCCAGCAGCCGGCTACTAGCGCAGAACACCGGGGAGCTGTTTTTT
TRBJ2-5,TRBV11-2,once,TRBD1,CASSAGQGGGETQYF,TGTGCCAGCAGCGCCGGACAGGGTGGGGGGGAGACCCAGTACTTC
TRBJ2-2,TRBV6-5,.,.,CASPGDRVTGELFF,TGTGCCAGCCCCGGGGACCGGGTCACCGGGGAGCTGTTTTTT
TRBJ2-7,TRBV9,.,.,CASSVDIKEYEQYF,TGTGCCAGCAGCGTAGATATCAAGGAGTACGAGCAGTACTTC
TRBJ2-5,TRBV28,.,TRBD1,CASSPGTGGRETQYF,TGTGCCAGCAGTCCGGGGACAGGGGGCAGGGAGACCCAGTACTTC
TRBJ2-7,TRBV27,.,.,CASSAGTETYEQYF,TGTGCCAGCAGTGCCGGGACTGAGACCTACGAGCAGTACTTC
TRBJ2-7,TRBV28,.,TRBD2,CASSPTSGINSYEQYF,TGTGCCAGCAGTCCTACTAGCGGGATAAACTCCTACGAGCAGTACTTC
TRBJ2-1,TRBV28,.,TRBD2,CASSLGLAGGNEQFF,TGTGCCAGCAGTTTGGGGCTAGCGGGGGGCAATGAGCAGTTCTTC
TRBJ1-4,TRBV7-9,once,.,CASSPGHGKLFF,TGTGCCAGCAGCCCGGGACATGGAAAACTGTTTTTT
TRBJ2-7,TRBV27,once,.,CASSLEITATEQYF,TGTGCCAGCAGTTTGGAAATTACAGCTACCGAGCAGTACTTC
TRBJ1-1,TRBV13,.,.,CASSLGGTRDTEAFF,TGTGCCAGCAGCCTTGGCGGGACGAGGGACACTGAAGCTTTCTTT
TRBJ2-3,TRBV6-6,.,.,CASTSTWASTDTQYF,TGTGCCAGCACCTCGACTTGGGCTAGCACAGATACGCAGTATTTT
TRBJ2-5,TRBV4-2,.,.,CASSHGPLDGKYQETQYF,TGTGCCAGCAGCCACGGGCCGCTGGACGGGAAGTACCAAGAGACCCAGTACTTC
TRBJ1-5,TRBV28,.,TRBD1,CASGDSSNQPQHF,TGTGCCAGCGGGGACAGTAGCAATCAGCCCCAGCATTTT
TRBJ2-2,TRBV7-2,.,.,CASSLGTGLGELFF,TGTGCCAGCAGCTTAGGGACGGGGCTCGGGGAGCTGTTTTTT
TRBJ1-5,TRBV15,.,.,CATSRAGQPQHF,TGTGCCACCAGCAGAGCAGGTCAGCCCCAGCATTTT
TRBJ2-3,TRBV7-2,.,.,CASSFQGIETDTQYF,TGTGCCAGCAGCTTTCAGGGTATAGAGACAGATACGCAGTATTTT
TRBJ2-1,TRBV19,few,.,CASSIMGGTDEQFF,TGTGCCAGTAGTATAATGGGCGGGACGGATGAGCAGTTCTTC
TRBJ2-5,TRBV28,.,.,CASRPGSRETQYF,TGTGCCAGCAGACCAGGGTCTCGAGAGACCCAGTACTTC
TRBJ2-2,TRBV6-2/TRBV6-3,.,.,CASSYSLGRGTGELFF,TGTGCCAGCAGTTACTCGTTGGGGCGAGGCACCGGGGAGCTGTTTTTT
TRBJ1-2,TRBV5-1,few,TRBD1,CASSLATGGSIKSYTF,TGCGCCAGCAGCTTGGCGACAGGGGGGTCTATAAAGAGCTACACCTTC
TRBJ1-1,TRBV7-9,.,.,CASSLVVSGNTEAFF,TGTGCCAGCAGCTTAGTGGTGTCCGGGAACACTGAAGCTTTCTTT
TRBJ1-5,TRBV15,.,.,CATSSPGRSIRNQPQHF,TGTGCCACCAGCAGTCCGGGCCGGTCGATACGCAATCAGCCCCAGCATTTT
TRBJ1-5,TRBV10-3,.,TRBD1,CAISEAGGIQPQHF,TGTGCCATCAGTGAGGCAGGGGGCATTCAGCCCCAGCATTTT
TRBJ2-7,TRBV3-1/TRBV3-2,.,TRBD1,CASSYIGQGVDEQYF,TGTGCCAGCAGCTACATAGGACAGGGTGTGGACGAGCAGTACTTC
TRBJ1-6,TRBV7-9,.,.,CASSRLGGNSPLHF,TGTGCCAGCAGCCGACTCGGGGGCAATTCACCCCTCCACTTT
TRBJ2-3,TRBV6-2/TRBV6-3,.,TRBD1,CASSYGGQGNTDTQYF,TGTGCCAGCAGTTACGGAGGACAGGGTAACACAGATACGCAGTATTTT
TRBJ2-2,TRBV5-1,.,.,CASRPQGGNTGELFF,TGCGCCAGCAGGCCCCAGGGGGGAAACACCGGGGAGCTGTTTTTT